These 5 T cell receptor beta chains share one sample of origin, sequenced in a study of cytomegalovirus exposure and HLA in healthy donors. Measured with immunoSEQ multiplex PCR; TCRdb has only the in-frame clones, and not every one. Of 120,000 or so clones listed, 75% to 90% are singletons. The sample was PBMCs. These receptors all come from a man in his late teens or twenties in good health and CMV-seropositive.

For this clone: This sample also contains other DNA sequences that code for the same CDR3. The CDR3 DNA sequence: TGCAGCGTGGGGGACAGTTACGAGCAGTACTTC. Translation: CSVGDSYEQYF. This chain joins TRBV29-1 and TRBJ2-7; the match to TRBD1 covers 7 bases. Trimming at V came to 6 bases and at J to 4 bases, leaving 3 bases not matched to a gene. The germline V gene encodes CDR1 SQVTM and CDR2 ANQGSEA. The CDR3 covers 11 residues.

The chain recombines TRBV7-9 with TRBJ2-5; TRBD2 agrees at 7 bases. The CDR3 spans 14 residues. V shed 3 bases and J 5 bases; nucleotides not matched to a gene: 6. The germline V gene encodes CDR1 SEHNR and CDR2 FQNEAQ (reference sequence). The CDR3 loop is CASSLGGEGETQYF. CDR3 bases: TGTGCCAGCAGCTTGGGCGGGGAGGGTGAGACCCAGTACTTC.

The chain joins TRBV28 to TRBJ2-5; D is undetermined. Trimming stripped 8 bases from V and 10 bases from J, with 17 bases between. Germline CDR1 reads MDHEN; CDR2 reads SYDVKM. CDR3 size: 12 residues. Here the CDR3 reads CASGLVGEDQYF. As DNA, the CDR3 is TGTGCCAGCGGCTTGGTGGGCGAAGACCAGTACTTC. The entire variable domain, with the rest obtained from reference TRBV28 and TRBJ2-5, is as follows: DVKVTQSSRYLVKRTGEKVFLECVQDMDHENMFWYRQDPGLGLRLIYFSYDVKMKEKGDIPEGYSVSREKKERFSLILESASTNQTSMYLCASGLVGEDQYFGPGTRLLVL.

The J gene is TRBJ2-3, the V gene TRBV2, with 8 bases fitting TRBD1. This CDR3 spans 13 amino acids. The germline V gene has CDR1 SNHLY and CDR2 FYNNEI. V lost 7 bases to trimming and J lost 1 base; unmatched junction nucleotides: 1. This chain's CDR3 is CASTGGRTDTQYF. The CDR3 bases are TGTGCCAGCACAGGGGGCCGCACAGATACGCAGTATTTT.

J is TRBJ2-7 and V is TRBV2; D might be TRBD2 (6 bases). The V gene lost 6 bases and the J gene lost 1 base, with 16 bases spanning the gap. Germline V gene data show CDR1 as SNHLY and CDR2 as FYNNEI. CDR3 size: 15 residues. The CDR3 DNA reads TGTGCCAGCAGAGGCGACACGGGGACTTCCTACGAGCAGTACTTC. This encodes CASRGDTGTSYEQYF.